This section outlines one T cell receptor (beta chain) sequence together with its context. Its antigen is not identified. The assay was immunoSEQ multiplex PCR, and TCRdb's table has in-frame clones only and misses some. The sample consists of around 91,000 clones, about 88% of them appearing once. This record comes from a study of T cell responses to AZD1222 COVID-19 vaccine. Study details: The study pooled second doses at about 4 or about 12 weeks.

The V gene's germline CDR1 is LGHNA and CDR2 YNFKEQ. This CDR3 is built from 14 residues. The V end lost 0 bases, the J end lost 2 bases, and 7 bases lay between the germline ends. General study points: The study identified only five to seven AZD1222 recipients as seropositive at baseline. Nearly half of spike-specific TCRs reportedly target variant regions that are unmutated in the B.1.351 and B.1.1.7 variants. The study found Spike-specific TCR breadth and depth rose after two AZD1222 doses.

Sequenced material: peripheral blood, taken on day 0 of AZD1222 vaccination. V gene TRBV4-2 combines with J gene TRBJ1-1; no clear D gene. This TCR was sampled from an adult in good health. The CDR3 sequence is CASSQDGFNTEAFF. The CDR3 nucleotides are TGTGCCAGCAGCCAAGACGGTTTTAACACTGAAGCTTTCTTT.